This T cell receptor beta chain comes out of a study of blood T cell repertoires in COVID-19. For the study at large: Samples of COVID-19 (acute and convalescent) were obtained from the United States, Italy and Spain.

Only in-frame clones appear in the TCRdb table, and some are missing; sequencing was by immunoSEQ multiplex PCR. In the table there are under 150,000 clones, roughly 90% of which are singletons. Germline V gene lookup returns CDR1 SGHRS and CDR2 YFSETQ. CDR3 size: 16 residues. V was clipped by 2 bases and J by 9 bases; unmatched bases: 9. The clonotype comes from a human donor in a cohort sampled during active COVID-19. The chain carries TRBV5-1 and TRBJ2-1; 12 bases fit TRBD2. Sequences were obtained from peripheral blood. Here the CDR3 reads CASSFGLAGPPSEQFF. Written as DNA, the CDR3 is TGCGCCAGCAGCTTTGGACTAGCGGGACCGCCTTCTGAGCAGTTCTTC.